The clone carrying this T cell receptor beta chain was seen repeatedly, ten times or more. Antigen unknown. The sample originates from a study of CD8 T cells in ankylosing spondylitis. The study's findings and limits: Both synovial fluid and blood in reactive arthritis had previously been reported to carry some motif variants.

TCRdb reprocessed the 5' RACE reads via MiXCR and lists one record per CDR3 protein. The repertoire has 200,000 to 300,000 distinct CDR3 sequences, roughly a tenth of them found once; the top ten carry 2.6%. Trimming stripped 3 bases from V and 2 bases from J, with 10 bases between. The CDR3 is 13 amino acids. CDR1 SQVTM and CDR2 ANQGSEA come from the germline V gene. The chain couples TRBV29-1 to TRBJ2-5; maybe TRBD2 (5 bases). The specimen was blood, either unsorted or a sorted T cell fraction (not recorded which). The receptor comes from a male donor with ankylosing spondylitis or in good health (not recorded which). The CDR3 loop is CSVDLGAQETQYF. The CDR3 nucleotides read TGCAGCGTTGATCTGGGAGCGCAAGAGACCCAGTACTTC.